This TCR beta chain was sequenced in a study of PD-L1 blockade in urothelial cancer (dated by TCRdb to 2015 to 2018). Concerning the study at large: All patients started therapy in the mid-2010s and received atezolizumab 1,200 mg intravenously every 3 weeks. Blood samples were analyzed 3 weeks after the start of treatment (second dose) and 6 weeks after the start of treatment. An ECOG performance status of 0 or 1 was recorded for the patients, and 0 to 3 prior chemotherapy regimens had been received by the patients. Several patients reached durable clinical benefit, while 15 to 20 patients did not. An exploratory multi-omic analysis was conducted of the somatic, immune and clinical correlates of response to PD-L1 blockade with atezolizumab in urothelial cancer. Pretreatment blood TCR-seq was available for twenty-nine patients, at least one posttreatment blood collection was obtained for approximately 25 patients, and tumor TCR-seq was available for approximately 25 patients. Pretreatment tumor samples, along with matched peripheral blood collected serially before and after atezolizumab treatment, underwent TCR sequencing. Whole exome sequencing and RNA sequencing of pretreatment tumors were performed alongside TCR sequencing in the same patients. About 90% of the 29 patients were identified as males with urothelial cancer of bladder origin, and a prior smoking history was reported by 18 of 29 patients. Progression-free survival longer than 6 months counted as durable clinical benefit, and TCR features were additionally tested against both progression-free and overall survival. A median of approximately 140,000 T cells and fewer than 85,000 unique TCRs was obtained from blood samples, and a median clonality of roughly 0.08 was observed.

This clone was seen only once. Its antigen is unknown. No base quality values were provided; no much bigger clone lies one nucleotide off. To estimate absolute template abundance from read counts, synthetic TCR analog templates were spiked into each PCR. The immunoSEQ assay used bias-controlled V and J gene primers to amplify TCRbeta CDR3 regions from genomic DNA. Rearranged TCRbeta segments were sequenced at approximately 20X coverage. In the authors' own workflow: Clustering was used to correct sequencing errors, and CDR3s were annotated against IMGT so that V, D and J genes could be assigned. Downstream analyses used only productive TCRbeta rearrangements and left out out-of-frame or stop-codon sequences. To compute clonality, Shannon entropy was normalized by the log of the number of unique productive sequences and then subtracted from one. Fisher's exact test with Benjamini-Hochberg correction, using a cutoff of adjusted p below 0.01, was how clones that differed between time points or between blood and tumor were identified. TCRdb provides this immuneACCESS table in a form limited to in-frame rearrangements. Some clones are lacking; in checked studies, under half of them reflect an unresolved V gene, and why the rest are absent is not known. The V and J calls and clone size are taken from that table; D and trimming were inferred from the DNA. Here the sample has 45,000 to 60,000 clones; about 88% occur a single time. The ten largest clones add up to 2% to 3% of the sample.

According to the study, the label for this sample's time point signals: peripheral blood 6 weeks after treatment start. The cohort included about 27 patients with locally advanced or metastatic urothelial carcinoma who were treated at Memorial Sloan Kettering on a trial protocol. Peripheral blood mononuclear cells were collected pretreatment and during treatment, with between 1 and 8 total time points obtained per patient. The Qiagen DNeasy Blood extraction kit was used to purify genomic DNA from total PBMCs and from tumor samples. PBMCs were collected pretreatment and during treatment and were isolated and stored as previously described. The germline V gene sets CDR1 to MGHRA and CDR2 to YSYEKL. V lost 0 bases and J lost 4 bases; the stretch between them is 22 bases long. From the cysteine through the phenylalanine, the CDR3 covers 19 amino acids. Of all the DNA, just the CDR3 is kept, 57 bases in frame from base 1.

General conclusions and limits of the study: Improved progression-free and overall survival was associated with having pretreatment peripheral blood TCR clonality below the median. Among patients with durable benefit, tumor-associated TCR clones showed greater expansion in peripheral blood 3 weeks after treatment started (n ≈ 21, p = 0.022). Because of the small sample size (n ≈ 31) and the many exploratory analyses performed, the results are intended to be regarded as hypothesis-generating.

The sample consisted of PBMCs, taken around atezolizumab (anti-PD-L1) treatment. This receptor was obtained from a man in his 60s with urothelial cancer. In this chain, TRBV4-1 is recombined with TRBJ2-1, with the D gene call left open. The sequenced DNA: TGCGCCAGCAGCCAAGAATCAGGAACAAAATCCCGACCTTACAATGAGCAGTTCTTC. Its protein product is CASSQESGTKSRPYNEQFF.